This TCR beta chain emerged from a study of PD-1 blockade in classical Hodgkin lymphoma. Study-wide results and limits: Differences between repertoires have undefined causes, possibly disease activity or prior therapy. Newly diagnosed patients were reported to exhibit reduced baseline TCR diversity relative to healthy donors.

Repertoires were generated with immunoSEQ multiplex PCR, while TCRdb's copy carries only in-frame clones and drops some. Of approximately 15,000 clones in the sample, around 87% were seen once. Indicated time point: newly diagnosed, previously untreated cHL patient sample. Newly diagnosed classical Hodgkin lymphoma PBMCs, still untreated, provided the comparison samples. This clone was picked up a small number of times. Its antigen remains unidentified. Trimming removed 6 bases from V and 6 bases from J, with 16 bases in between. The CDR3 has 13 amino acids. Germline CDR1 SGHDT, CDR2 YYEEEE. This chain joins TRBV5-6 and TRBJ2-7; maybe TRBD1 (5 bases). This TCR came from a human donor with classical Hodgkin lymphoma. The specimen was peripheral blood mononuclear cells (PBMCs). The CDR3 loop is CASTTWGGPEQYF. The CDR3 DNA is TGTGCCAGCACCACCTGGGGCGGCCCCGAGCAGTACTTC.